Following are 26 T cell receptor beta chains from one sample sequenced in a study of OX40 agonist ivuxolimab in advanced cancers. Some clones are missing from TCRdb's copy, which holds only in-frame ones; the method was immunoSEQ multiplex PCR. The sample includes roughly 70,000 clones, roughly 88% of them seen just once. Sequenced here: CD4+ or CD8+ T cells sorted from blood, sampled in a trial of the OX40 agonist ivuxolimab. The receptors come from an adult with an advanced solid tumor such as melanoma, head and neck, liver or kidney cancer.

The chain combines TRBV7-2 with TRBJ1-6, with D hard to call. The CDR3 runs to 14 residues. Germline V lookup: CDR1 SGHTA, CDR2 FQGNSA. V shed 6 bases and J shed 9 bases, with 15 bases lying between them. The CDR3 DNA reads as TGTGCCAGCAGTCCTACGATGGAAACTTCACCCCTCCACTTT. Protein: CASSPTMETSPLHF.

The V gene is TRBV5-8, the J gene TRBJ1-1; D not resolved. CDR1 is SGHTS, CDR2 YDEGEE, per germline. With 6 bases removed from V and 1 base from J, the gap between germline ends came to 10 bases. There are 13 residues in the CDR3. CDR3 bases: TGTGCCAGCACCCGAGACGAGAACACTGAAGCTTTCTTT. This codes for CASTRDENTEAFF.

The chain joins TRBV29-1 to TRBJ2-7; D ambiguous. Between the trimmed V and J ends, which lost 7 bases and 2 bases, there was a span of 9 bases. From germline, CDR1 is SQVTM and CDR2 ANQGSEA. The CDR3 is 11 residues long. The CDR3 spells CSALLTYEQYF. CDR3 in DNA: TGCAGCGCCCTTCTGACCTACGAGCAGTACTTC.

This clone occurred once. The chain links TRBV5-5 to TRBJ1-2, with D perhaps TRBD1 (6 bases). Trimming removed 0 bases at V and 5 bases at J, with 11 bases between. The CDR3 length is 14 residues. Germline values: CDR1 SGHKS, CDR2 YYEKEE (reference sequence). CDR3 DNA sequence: TGTGCCAGCAGCTTGGGGCAGGGGCCTTATGGCTACACCTTC. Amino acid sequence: CASSLGQGPYGYTF.

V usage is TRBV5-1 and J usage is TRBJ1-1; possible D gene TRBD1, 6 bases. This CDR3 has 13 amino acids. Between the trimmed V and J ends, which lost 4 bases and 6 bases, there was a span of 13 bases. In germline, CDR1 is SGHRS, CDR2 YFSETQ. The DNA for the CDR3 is TGCGCCAGCAGCCTAGGGGGGTCCGCTGAAGCTTTCTTT. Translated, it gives CASSLGGSAEAFF.

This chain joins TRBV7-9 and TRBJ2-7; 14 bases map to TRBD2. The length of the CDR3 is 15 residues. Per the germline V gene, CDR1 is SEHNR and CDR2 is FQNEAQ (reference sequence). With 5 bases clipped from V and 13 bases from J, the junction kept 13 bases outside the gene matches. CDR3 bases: TGTGCCAGCAGCGCCAATTCGGGACTAGCGGGGGTTCGCTACTTC. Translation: CASSANSGLAGVRYF.

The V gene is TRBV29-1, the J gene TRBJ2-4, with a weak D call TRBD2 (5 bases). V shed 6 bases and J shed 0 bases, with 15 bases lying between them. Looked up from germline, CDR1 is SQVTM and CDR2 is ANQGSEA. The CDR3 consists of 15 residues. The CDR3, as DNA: TGCAGCGTCACTCCGGGAAACCTAGCCAAAAACATTCAGTACTTC. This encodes CSVTPGNLAKNIQYF.

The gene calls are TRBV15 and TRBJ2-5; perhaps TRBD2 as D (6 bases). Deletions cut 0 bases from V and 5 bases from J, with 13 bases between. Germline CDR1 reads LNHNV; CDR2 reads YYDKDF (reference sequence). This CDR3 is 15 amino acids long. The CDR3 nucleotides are TGTGCCACCAGCAGAGACGCCCGAGGGAGGGAGACCCAGTACTTC. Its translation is CATSRDARGRETQYF.

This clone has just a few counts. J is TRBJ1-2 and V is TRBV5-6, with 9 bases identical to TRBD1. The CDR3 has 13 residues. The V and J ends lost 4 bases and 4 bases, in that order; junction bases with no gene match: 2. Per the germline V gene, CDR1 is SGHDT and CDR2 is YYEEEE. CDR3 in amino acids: CASSRTGAYGYTF. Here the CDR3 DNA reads TGTGCCAGCAGCCGGACAGGGGCCTATGGCTACACCTTC.

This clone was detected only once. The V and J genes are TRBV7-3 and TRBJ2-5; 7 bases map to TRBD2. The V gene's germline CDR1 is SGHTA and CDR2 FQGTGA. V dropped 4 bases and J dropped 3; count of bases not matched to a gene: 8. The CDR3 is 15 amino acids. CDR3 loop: CASSWSGIGEETQYF. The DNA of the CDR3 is TGTGCCAGCAGCTGGAGCGGGATCGGGGAAGAGACCCAGTACTTC. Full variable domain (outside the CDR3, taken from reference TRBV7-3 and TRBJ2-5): GAGVSQTPSNKVTEKGKYVELRCDPISGHTALYWYRQSLGQGPEFLIYFQGTGAADDSGLPNDRFFAVRPEGSVSTLKIQRTERGDSAVYLCASSWSGIGEETQYFGPGTRLLVL.

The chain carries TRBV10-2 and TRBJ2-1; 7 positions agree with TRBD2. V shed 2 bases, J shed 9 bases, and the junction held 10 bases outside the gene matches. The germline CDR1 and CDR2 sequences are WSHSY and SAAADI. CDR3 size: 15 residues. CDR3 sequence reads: CASSESSGSQGEQFF. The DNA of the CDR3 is TGCGCCAGCAGTGAGAGTAGCGGGTCCCAGGGTGAGCAGTTCTTC.

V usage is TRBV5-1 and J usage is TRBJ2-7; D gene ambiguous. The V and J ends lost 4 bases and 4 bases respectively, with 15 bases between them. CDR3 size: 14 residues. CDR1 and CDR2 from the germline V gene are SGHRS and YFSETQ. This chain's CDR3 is CASSIYTEPYEQYF. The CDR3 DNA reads TGCGCCAGCAGCATCTACACGGAACCTTACGAGCAGTACTTC.

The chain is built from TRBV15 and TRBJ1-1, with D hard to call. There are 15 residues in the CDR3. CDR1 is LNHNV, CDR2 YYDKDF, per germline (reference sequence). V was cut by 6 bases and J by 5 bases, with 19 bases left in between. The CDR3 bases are TGTGCCACCAGATCCCGGAACGGGATGGGTACTGAAGCTTTCTTT. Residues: CATRSRNGMGTEAFF. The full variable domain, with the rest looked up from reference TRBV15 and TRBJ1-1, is DAMVIQNPRYQVTQFGKPVTLSCSQTLNHNVMYWYQQKSSQAPKLLFHYYDKDFNNEADTPDNFQSRRPNTSFCFLDIRSPGLGDTAMYLCATRSRNGMGTEAFFGQGTRLTVV.

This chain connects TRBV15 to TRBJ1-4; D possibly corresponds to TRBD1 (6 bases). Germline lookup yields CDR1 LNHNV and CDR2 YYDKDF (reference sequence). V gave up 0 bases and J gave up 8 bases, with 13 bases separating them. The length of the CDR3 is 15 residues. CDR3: CATSRDPGRGEKLFF. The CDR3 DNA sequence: TGTGCCACCAGCAGAGATCCGGGCAGGGGAGAAAAACTGTTTTTT.

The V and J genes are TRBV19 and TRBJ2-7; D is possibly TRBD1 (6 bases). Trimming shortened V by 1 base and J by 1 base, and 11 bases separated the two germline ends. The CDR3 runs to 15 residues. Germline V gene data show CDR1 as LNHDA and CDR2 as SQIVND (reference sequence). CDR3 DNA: TGTGCCAGTAGTATAGGGGCAGGGGTGTCCTACGAGCAGTACTTC. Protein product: CASSIGAGVSYEQYF.

The chain's CDR3 is CASSKGPNYEQYF. CDR3 in DNA: TGTGCCAGCAGCAAAGGTCCGAACTACGAGCAGTACTTC. The chain is built from TRBV7-2 and TRBJ2-7, with D unresolved. Trimming shortened V by 5 bases and J by 3 bases, and 11 bases separated the two germline ends. This CDR3 has 13 amino acids. Per the germline V gene, CDR1 is SGHTA and CDR2 is FQGNSA.

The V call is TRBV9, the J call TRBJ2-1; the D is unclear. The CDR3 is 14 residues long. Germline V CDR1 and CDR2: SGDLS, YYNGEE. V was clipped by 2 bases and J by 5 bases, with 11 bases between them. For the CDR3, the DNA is TGTGCCAGCAGCGTTTTATCGACCAACAATGAGCAGTTCTTC. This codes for CASSVLSTNNEQFF.

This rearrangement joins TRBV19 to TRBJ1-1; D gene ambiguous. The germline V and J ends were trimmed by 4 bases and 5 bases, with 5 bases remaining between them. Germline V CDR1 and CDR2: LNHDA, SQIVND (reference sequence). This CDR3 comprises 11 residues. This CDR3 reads CASSRVTEAFF. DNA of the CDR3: TGTGCCAGTAGTAGGGTAACTGAAGCTTTCTTT.

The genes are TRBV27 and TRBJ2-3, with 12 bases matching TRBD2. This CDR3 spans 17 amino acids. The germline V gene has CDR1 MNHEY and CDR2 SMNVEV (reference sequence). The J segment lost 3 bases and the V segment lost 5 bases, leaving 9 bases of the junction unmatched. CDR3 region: CASSPRASGRGTDTQYF. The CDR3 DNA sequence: TGTGCCAGCAGTCCCCGGGCTAGCGGGAGGGGAACAGATACGCAGTATTTT.

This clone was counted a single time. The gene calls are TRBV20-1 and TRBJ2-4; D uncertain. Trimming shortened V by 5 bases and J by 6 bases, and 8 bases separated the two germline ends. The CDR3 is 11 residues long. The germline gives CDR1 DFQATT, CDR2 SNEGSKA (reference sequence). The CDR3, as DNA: TGCAGTGCTTGGCGAACAAACATTCAGTACTTC. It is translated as CSAWRTNIQYF.

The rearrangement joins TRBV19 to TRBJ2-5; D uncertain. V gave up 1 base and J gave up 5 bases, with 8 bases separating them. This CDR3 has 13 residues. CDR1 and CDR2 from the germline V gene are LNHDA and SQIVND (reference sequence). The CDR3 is CASSIVGRETQYF. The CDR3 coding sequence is TGTGCCAGTAGTATAGTGGGTAGGGAGACCCAGTACTTC.

The CDR3 spells CATSSRGLAPSGELFF. The CDR3 coding sequence is TGTGCCACCAGCAGTCGAGGACTAGCTCCGAGCGGGGAGCTGTTTTTT. The chain links TRBV15 to TRBJ2-2, with 8 bases aligning to TRBD2. The CDR3 has 16 residues. The germline V gene encodes CDR1 LNHNV and CDR2 YYDKDF (reference sequence). V was clipped by 3 bases and J by 7 bases; unmatched bases: 10.

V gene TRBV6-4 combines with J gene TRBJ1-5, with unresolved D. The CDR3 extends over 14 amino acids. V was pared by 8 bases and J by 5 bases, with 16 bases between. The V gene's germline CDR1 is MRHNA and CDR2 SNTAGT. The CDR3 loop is CASRTAEKYQPQHF. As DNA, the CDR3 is TGTGCCAGCCGGACGGCGGAAAAGTATCAGCCCCAGCATTTT.

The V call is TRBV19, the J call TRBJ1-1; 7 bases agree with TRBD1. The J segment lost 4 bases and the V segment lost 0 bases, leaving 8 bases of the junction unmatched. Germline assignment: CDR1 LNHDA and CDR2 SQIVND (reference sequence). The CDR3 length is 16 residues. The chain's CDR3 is CASSIDRGGIGTEAFF. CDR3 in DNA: TGTGCCAGTAGTATAGATCGAGGGGGCATAGGCACTGAAGCTTTCTTT. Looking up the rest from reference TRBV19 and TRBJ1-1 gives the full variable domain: DGGITQSPKYLFRKEGQNVTLSCEQNLNHDAMYWYRQDPGQGLRLIYYSQIVNDFQKGDIAEGYSVSREKKESFPLTVTSAQKNPTAFYLCASSIDRGGIGTEAFFGQGTRLTVV.

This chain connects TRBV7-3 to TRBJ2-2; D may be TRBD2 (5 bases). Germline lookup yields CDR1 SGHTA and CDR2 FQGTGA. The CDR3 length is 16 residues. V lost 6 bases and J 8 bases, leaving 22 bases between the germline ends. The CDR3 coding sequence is TGTGCCAGCAGTCGAACTCCCACTAGGTATTCTGGGGAGCTGTTTTTT. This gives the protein CASSRTPTRYSGELFF.

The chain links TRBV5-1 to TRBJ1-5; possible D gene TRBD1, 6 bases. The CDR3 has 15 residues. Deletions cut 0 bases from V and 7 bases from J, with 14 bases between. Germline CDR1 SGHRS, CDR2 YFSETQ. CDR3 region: CASSLEGGSVQPQHF. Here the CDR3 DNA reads TGCGCCAGCAGCTTGGAAGGGGGGTCTGTCCAGCCCCAGCATTTT.